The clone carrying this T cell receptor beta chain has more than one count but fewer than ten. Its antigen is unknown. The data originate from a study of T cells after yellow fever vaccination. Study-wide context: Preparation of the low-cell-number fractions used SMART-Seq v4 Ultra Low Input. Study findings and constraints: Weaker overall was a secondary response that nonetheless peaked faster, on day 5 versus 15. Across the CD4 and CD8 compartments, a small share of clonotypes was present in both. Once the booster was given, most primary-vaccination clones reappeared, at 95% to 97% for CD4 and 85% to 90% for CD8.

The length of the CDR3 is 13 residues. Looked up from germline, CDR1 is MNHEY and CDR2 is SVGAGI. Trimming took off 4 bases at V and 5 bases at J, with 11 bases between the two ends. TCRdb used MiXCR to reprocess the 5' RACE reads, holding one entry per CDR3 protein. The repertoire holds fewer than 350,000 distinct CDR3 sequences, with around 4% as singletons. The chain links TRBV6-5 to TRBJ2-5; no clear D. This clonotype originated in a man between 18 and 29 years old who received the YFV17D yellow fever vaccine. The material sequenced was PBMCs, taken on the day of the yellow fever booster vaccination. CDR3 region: CASSSHSTETQYF. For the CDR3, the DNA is TGTGCCAGCAGTTCCCACTCGACGGAGACCCAGTACTTC.